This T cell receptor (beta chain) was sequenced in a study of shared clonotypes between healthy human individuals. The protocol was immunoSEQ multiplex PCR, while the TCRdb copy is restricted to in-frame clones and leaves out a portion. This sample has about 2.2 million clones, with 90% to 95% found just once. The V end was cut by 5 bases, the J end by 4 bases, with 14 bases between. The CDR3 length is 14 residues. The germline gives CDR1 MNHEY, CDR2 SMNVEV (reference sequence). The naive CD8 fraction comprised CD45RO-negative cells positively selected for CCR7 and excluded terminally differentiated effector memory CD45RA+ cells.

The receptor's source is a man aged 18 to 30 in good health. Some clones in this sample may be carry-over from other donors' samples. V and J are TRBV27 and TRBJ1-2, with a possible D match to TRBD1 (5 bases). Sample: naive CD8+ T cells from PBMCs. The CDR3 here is CASSLGAVSYGYTF. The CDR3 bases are TGTGCCAGCAGTCTCGGGGCAGTTTCCTATGGCTACACCTTC.